Each of the 18 T cell receptor beta chains below was sequenced from the same sample in a study of T cells in Graves' hyperthyroidism and ophthalmopathy. RNA transcripts served as the template for amplifying TCR beta CDR3 regions. Researchers ran a first-round RT-PCR on the TCR CDR3 using the HTBI primer set. TCRdb independently ran MiXCR on the multiplex PCR reads; one entry per CDR3 protein. The profile covers a few hundred thousand distinct CDR3 sequences, with approximately 15% appearing a single time and approximately 3.5% taken by the ten largest. The sample consisted of blood. Source of these receptors: a woman aged 40 to 49 with Graves' ophthalmopathy.

This clonotype has a count of ten or more. V and J are TRBV7-2 and TRBJ2-4, with a possible D match to TRBD2 (6 bases). CDR3 length: 13 amino acids. V was shortened by 3 bases and J by 5 bases, with 8 bases between the two germline ends. Per the germline V gene, CDR1 is SGHTA and CDR2 is FQGNSA. The CDR3 nucleotides are TGTGCCAGCAGCTTCGGGGAGGAAAACATTCAGTACTTC. As protein: CASSFGEENIQYF.

The chain couples TRBV2 to TRBJ2-5, with D possibly called TRBD1 or TRBD2 (5 bases each). The CDR3 consists of 12 residues. The germline CDR1 and CDR2 sequences are SNHLY and FYNNEI. V was clipped by 9 bases and J by 5 bases, with 13 bases between them. The CDR3 loop reads CARGETGETQYF. DNA of the CDR3: TGTGCCAGAGGGGAGACTGGTGAGACCCAGTACTTC. The whole variable domain, remainder taken from reference TRBV2 and TRBJ2-5, is EPEVTQTPSHQVTQMGQEVILRCVPISNHLYFYWYRQILGQKVEFLVSFYNNEISEKSEIFDDQFSVERPDGSNFTLKIRSTKLEDSAMYFCARGETGETQYFGPGTRLLVL.

This rearrangement joins TRBV7-3 to TRBJ2-5, with 7 bases lining up with TRBD2. The CDR3 runs 14 residues. V lost 5 bases, J lost 9 bases, and 12 bases stayed unmatched. CDR1 is SGHTA and CDR2 is FQGTGA in the germline V gene. This chain's CDR3 is CASSRGDAGEAQYF. CDR3 coding DNA: TGTGCCAGCAGCCGGGGGGACGCGGGGGAGGCCCAGTACTTC.

With respect to this clonotype: Since a much larger clone is just one base distant, this may be a read error. The chain joins TRBV28 to TRBJ2-3; D gene ambiguous. Matching the DNA end better, TRBJ1-5 makes the J call doubtful. The CDR3 spans 14 residues. The germline V gene encodes CDR1 MDHEN and CDR2 SYDVKM. CDR3 sequence reads: CASKGGSSTDTQHF. The CDR3 nucleotides read TGTGCCAGCAAGGGCGGGAGCAGCACAGATACGCAGCATTTT.

This clonotype showed up many times. In DNA form, the CDR3 reads TGTGCCAGCAGTGATGGGGGCAGCTCCTACAATGAGCAGTTCTTC. It codes for CASSDGGSSYNEQFF. This chain connects TRBV2 to TRBJ2-1, with D perhaps matching TRBD1 (6 bases). CDR1 is SNHLY and CDR2 is FYNNEI in the germline V gene. CDR3 length: 15 amino acids. V lost 3 bases and J lost 0, with 9 bases in between.

The V call is TRBV6-2 or TRBV6-3, the J call TRBJ2-7, with 14 bases fitting TRBD2. This CDR3 contains 17 residues. Germline V gene data show CDR1 as MNHEY and CDR2 as SVGEGT. Germline trimming cut 2 bases from V and 2 bases from J; bases unmatched to any gene: 5. The CDR3 protein is CASSYEGTSGSAYEQYF. In nucleotides, the CDR3 is TGTGCCAGCAGTTACGAAGGGACTAGCGGGAGCGCCTACGAGCAGTACTTC.

In its sample, this clonotype was seen many times. The J gene is TRBJ2-5, the V gene TRBV3-1, with 9 bases lining up with TRBD2. Germline values: CDR1 LGHDT, CDR2 YNNKEL (reference sequence). CDR3 size: 15 residues. The V segment lost 4 bases and the J segment 5 bases; nucleotides outside the gene matches: 8. This CDR3 is CASSPPGLARETQYF. The CDR3 coding sequence is TGTGCCAGCAGCCCTCCGGGACTAGCACGGGAGACCCAGTACTTC.

This clonotype was seen more than once but under ten times. A much larger clone is a single base away; this may be a read error. V usage is TRBV2 and J usage is TRBJ2-6; 8 bases are a match to TRBD1. This CDR3 comprises 15 residues. Looked up from germline, CDR1 is SNHLY and CDR2 is FYNNEI. Here the CDR3 DNA reads TGTGCCAGCAGCCTGACAGGGGTTGGGGCCAACGCCCTGACTTTC. Its translation: CASSLTGVGANALTF.

The chain uses TRBV6-9 and TRBJ2-7; TRBD1 aligns across 9 bases. This CDR3 has 14 residues. CDR1 and CDR2 (germline): MNHGY, SVAAGI. V trimming: 3 bases; J trimming: 5 bases; junction bases outside the gene matches: 5. The CDR3 protein is CASSYAGQGHEQYF. The CDR3 DNA reads TGTGCCAGCAGTTACGCGGGACAGGGACACGAGCAGTACTTC.

The chain links TRBV7-9 to TRBJ1-4; D remains ambiguous. This CDR3 is 16 amino acids long. CDR1 and CDR2 from the germline V gene are SEHNR and FQNEAQ (reference sequence). The V gene lost 8 bases and the J gene lost 4 bases, with 20 bases spanning the gap. CDR3 DNA sequence: TGTGCCAGCGCCATCCAGTACGTGCCCAATAATGAAAAACTGTTTTTT. It is translated as CASAIQYVPNNEKLFF.

This clonotype appeared many times. J is TRBJ1-1 and V is TRBV15; TRBD1 agrees at 10 bases. The CDR3 has 16 amino acids. CDR1 LNHNV and CDR2 YYDKDF come from the germline V gene (reference sequence). Trimming took 1 base from V and 0 from J; bases not matched to a gene: 2. Here the CDR3 DNA reads TGTGCCACCAGCAGAGTAGGGACAGGGGTGAACACTGAAGCTTTCTTT. Its protein product is CATSRVGTGVNTEAFF. Full variable domain (outside the CDR3, taken from reference TRBV15 and TRBJ1-1): DAMVIQNPRYQVTQFGKPVTLSCSQTLNHNVMYWYQQKSSQAPKLLFHYYDKDFNNEADTPDNFQSRRPNTSFCFLDIRSPGLGDTAMYLCATSRVGTGVNTEAFFGQGTRLTVV.

At least ten counts were recorded for this clonotype. This sequence joins TRBV7-2 and TRBJ2-7, with D possibly being TRBD2 (5 bases). V was clipped by 1 base and J by 3 bases, with 10 bases between them. The CDR3 has 14 amino acids. Germline assignment: CDR1 SGHTA and CDR2 FQGNSA. The CDR3 sequence is CASSLVTIYYEQYF. The DNA of the CDR3 is TGTGCCAGCAGCTTAGTGACTATTTACTACGAGCAGTACTTC.

This rearrangement joins TRBV18 to TRBJ2-1, with 12 bases lining up with TRBD1. The V gene's germline CDR1 is KGHSH and CDR2 LQKENI. This CDR3 contains 15 residues. Unmatched junction bases numbered 5, after V lost 3 bases and J lost 8 bases. The CDR3 DNA follows: TGTGCCAGCTCACCCGGGACAGGGGGCTTCGATGAGCAGTTCTTC. Amino acids: CASSPGTGGFDEQFF.

This clonotype was counted between two and nine times. V is TRBV19 and J is TRBJ1-2; D is unclear. Germline V gene lookup returns CDR1 LNHDA and CDR2 SQIVND (reference sequence). The V end was cut by 7 bases, the J end by 4 bases, with 7 bases between. CDR3 length equals 11 residues. CDR3 loop: CASTEGYGYTF. In DNA form, the CDR3 reads TGTGCCAGTACAGAGGGCTATGGCTACACCTTC. The complete variable domain, with remaining parts taken from reference TRBV19 and TRBJ1-2, reads DGGITQSPKYLFRKEGQNVTLSCEQNLNHDAMYWYRQDPGQGLRLIYYSQIVNDFQKGDIAEGYSVSREKKESFPLTVTSAQKNPTAFYLCASTEGYGYTFGSGTRLTVV.

This clonotype came up many times. This chain uses TRBV6-1 with TRBJ2-1; D is possibly TRBD1 or TRBD2 (5 bases each). Trimming left V 8 bases short and J 6 bases short, with 14 bases between. Germline CDR1 and CDR2: MNHNS and SASEGT. This CDR3 has 13 residues. This chain's CDR3 is CASGYGASNEQFF. The CDR3 DNA follows: TGTGCCAGCGGGTACGGGGCGAGCAATGAGCAGTTCTTC.

Concerning this clonotype: Compared with germline, one end of the junction differs, possibly owing to a read error. The V call is TRBV5-1, the J call TRBJ2-7; D might be TRBD2 (7 bases). Germline-derived CDR1 and CDR2 are SGHRS and YFSETQ. The CDR3 contains 14 residues. The DNA of the CDR3 is TGCGCCAGCAGCCGCGGGGGTTCCGGGGGCGAGCAGCACTTC. Translation gives CASSRGGSGGEQHF.

This clonotype was counted at least ten times. The chain carries TRBV2 and TRBJ2-5; 11 positions match TRBD1. The junction had 5 bases not matched to a gene; V was cut back by 2 bases and J by 6 bases. The CDR3 has 15 residues. In germline, CDR1 is SNHLY, CDR2 FYNNEI. The chain's CDR3 is CASSELGQGEQTQYF. In nucleotides, the CDR3 is TGTGCCAGCAGTGAATTGGGACAGGGGGAACAGACCCAGTACTTC.

This clonotype was found many times. The CDR3 loop reads CASSSGQANTQYF. CDR3 DNA sequence: TGTGCCAGCAGCTCCGGACAGGCGAATACGCAGTATTTT. The rearrangement joins TRBV11-3 to TRBJ2-3, with TRBD1 identical over 7 bases. Trimming cost V 4 bases and J 7 bases; bases outside gene matches: 5. The CDR3 consists of 13 residues. The germline V gene has CDR1 SGHNT and CDR2 YENEEA.